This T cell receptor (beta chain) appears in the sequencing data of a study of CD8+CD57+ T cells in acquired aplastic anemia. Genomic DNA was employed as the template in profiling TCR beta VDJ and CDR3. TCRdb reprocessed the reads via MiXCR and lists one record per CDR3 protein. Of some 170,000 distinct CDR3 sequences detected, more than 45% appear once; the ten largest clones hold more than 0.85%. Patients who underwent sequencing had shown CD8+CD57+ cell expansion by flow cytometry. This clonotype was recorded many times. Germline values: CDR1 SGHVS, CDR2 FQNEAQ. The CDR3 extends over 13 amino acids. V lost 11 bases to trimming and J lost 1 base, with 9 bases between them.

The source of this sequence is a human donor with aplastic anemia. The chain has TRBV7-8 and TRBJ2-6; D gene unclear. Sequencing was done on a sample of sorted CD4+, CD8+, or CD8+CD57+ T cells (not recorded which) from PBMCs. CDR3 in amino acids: CASRTSGANVLTF. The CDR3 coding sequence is TGTGCCTCCCGTACTTCTGGGGCCAACGTCCTGACTTTC.